The next 31 T cell receptor beta chains were all read from a single sample in a study of immune evolution from preneoplasia to lung adenocarcinoma (dated by TCRdb to about 2021). The library was made by the immunoSEQ multiplex PCR assay. Drawn from immuneACCESS, this table holds only the in-frame rearrangements with V and J called that TCRdb kept. Clones are partly lost; checked studies trace under half to an unresolved V gene and leave the rest unexplained. This sample holds roughly 4,400 clones; 60% to 85% were observed only once. The ten largest clones represent 9.6% of the sample. Input material: FFPE minimally invasive lung adenocarcinoma tissue. Sample cell subset or site, as interpreted from the label and publication: micro-invasive lung adenocarcinoma (MIA). Every receptor here comes from a person aged 55 to 79 with lung adenocarcinoma.

This chain uses TRBV30 with TRBJ2-7; D unresolved. V lost 5 bases and J 3 bases, leaving 14 bases between the germline ends. The CDR3 consists of 13 residues. Germline lookup yields CDR1 GTSNPN and CDR2 SVGIG (reference sequence). CDR3 protein: CAWVRSPNYEQYF. CDR3 sequence (DNA): TGTGCCTGGGTGAGGAGTCCGAACTACGAGCAGTACTTC.

The CDR3 is CSASAHHEQYF. The CDR3 coding sequence is TGCAGTGCTAGCGCCCATCACGAGCAGTACTTC. The gene calls are TRBV20-1 and TRBJ2-7, with D uncertain. Germline values: CDR1 DFQATT, CDR2 SNEGSKA (reference sequence). The CDR3 runs to 11 residues. V dropped 3 bases and J dropped 5 bases, with 8 bases sitting between them.

The rearrangement joins TRBV7-8 to TRBJ2-5; 8 positions agree with TRBD1. V lost 4 bases, J lost 2 bases, and 3 bases stayed unmatched. CDR3 length: 14 amino acids. Germline assignment: CDR1 SGHVS and CDR2 FQNEAQ. This CDR3 is CASSYRTGQETQYF. Here the CDR3 DNA reads TGTGCCAGCAGCTATAGGACAGGGCAAGAGACCCAGTACTTC.

The rearrangement uses TRBV7-8 and TRBJ2-3; 7 nucleotides match TRBD1. The CDR3 covers 16 residues. In germline, CDR1 is SGHVS, CDR2 FQNEAQ. J was trimmed by 3 bases and V by 0 bases; bases with no gene match: 6. The DNA for the CDR3 is TGTGCCAGCAGCTTAGCAGGGACAGTCTCGACAGATACGCAGTATTTT. Its translation: CASSLAGTVSTDTQYF.

This clone was detected once. The CDR3 bases are TGTGCCAGCAGGCGGACGGCAGCAACTAATGAAAAACTGTTTTTT. Protein: CASRRTAATNEKLFF. The chain is built from TRBV6-5 and TRBJ1-4; D not certain. This CDR3 has 15 residues. CDR1 MNHEY and CDR2 SVGAGI come from the germline V gene. Trimming left V 6 bases short and J 0 bases short, with 11 bases between.

The rearrangement joins TRBV7-9 to TRBJ1-2; a weak D match, TRBD1 (5 bases). Germline V gene lookup returns CDR1 SEHNR and CDR2 FQNEAQ (reference sequence). Trimming took off 1 base at V and 5 bases at J, with 14 bases between the two ends. CDR3 size: 15 residues. The CDR3 nucleotides are TGTGCCAGCAGCTTAGGGCAGGGCTTAAAATATGGCTACACCTTC. Translation gives CASSLGQGLKYGYTF.

CDR3 residues: CASSLGGGGSRADTQYF. In nucleotides, the CDR3 is TGTGCCAGCAGCTTAGGTGGAGGCGGGAGTAGGGCAGATACGCAGTATTTT. The V call is TRBV7-2, the J call TRBJ2-3, with 7 bases that match TRBD2. Trimming took 1 base from V and 4 from J; bases not matched to a gene: 11. Germline V gene lookup returns CDR1 SGHTA and CDR2 FQGNSA. The CDR3 totals 17 residues.

This chain joins TRBV6-1 and TRBJ2-7; D tentatively reads TRBD1 or TRBD2 (6 bases each). Germline values: CDR1 MNHNS, CDR2 SASEGT. Deletions cut 6 bases from V and 1 base from J, with 16 bases between. This CDR3 is 15 amino acids long. The DNA of the CDR3 is TGTGCCAGCAGGAACAGGGAGGTTGCGTCCTACGAGCAGTACTTC. This gives the protein CASRNREVASYEQYF.

The chain uses TRBV19 and TRBJ2-2; 8 bases align to TRBD2. The CDR3 length is 13 residues. V shed 5 bases and J 6 bases; nucleotides not matched to a gene: 2. Germline V gives CDR1 LNHDA, CDR2 SQIVND (reference sequence). CDR3: CASSPGGAGELFF. The CDR3 DNA is TGTGCCAGTAGTCCCGGGGGGGCCGGGGAGCTGTTTTTT.

This clone was seen only once. This chain connects TRBV30 to TRBJ2-3; a weak D match, TRBD1 (6 bases). This CDR3 has 12 residues. Germline V CDR1 and CDR2: GTSNPN, SVGIG (reference sequence). V was trimmed by 5 bases and J by 6 bases, leaving 12 bases between them. This CDR3 is CAWSLQGDTQYF. CDR3 bases: TGTGCCTGGTCCTTGCAGGGGGATACGCAGTATTTT.

The chain is built from TRBV5-1 and TRBJ2-2, with D possibly being TRBD1 (7 bases). The CDR3 has 17 residues. From germline, CDR1 is SGHRS and CDR2 YFSETQ. Trimming removed 0 bases from V and 5 bases from J, with 17 bases in between. The CDR3 nucleotides read TGCGCCAGCAGCTTGGGTGGAGGGGGCGCGCGGACCGGGGAGCTGTTTTTT. Encoded protein: CASSLGGGGARTGELFF.

The chain joins TRBV5-5 to TRBJ1-1; D perhaps matches TRBD1 (5 bases). Between the trimmed V and J ends, which lost 2 bases and 6 bases, there was a span of 14 bases. There are 14 residues in the CDR3. Germline CDR1 reads SGHKS; CDR2 reads YYEKEE (reference sequence). This CDR3 reads CASSFVRDVAEAFF. Written as DNA, the CDR3 is TGTGCCAGCAGCTTCGTTCGGGACGTCGCTGAAGCTTTCTTT. Looking up the rest from reference TRBV5-5 and TRBJ1-1 gives the full variable domain: DAGVTQSPTHLIKTRGQQVTLRCSPISGHKSVSWYQQVLGQGPQFIFQYYEKEERGRGNFPDRFSARQFPNYSSELNVNALLLGDSALYLCASSFVRDVAEAFFGQGTRLTVV.

This chain joins TRBV19 and TRBJ1-2; no definite D call. Germline CDR1 and CDR2: LNHDA and SQIVND (reference sequence). Trimming pared 9 bases from V and 8 bases from J, leaving 25 bases between. There are 15 residues in the CDR3. The CDR3 region is CASRIMGGDSKGYTF. The CDR3 DNA reads TGTGCCAGCCGGATAATGGGCGGCGACTCAAAGGGCTACACCTTC.

The CDR3 DNA sequence: TGCAGCGTTGGGGGGCAGAATGGCTACACCTTC. Translated, it gives CSVGGQNGYTF. V is TRBV29-1 and J is TRBJ1-2, with D tentatively TRBD1 (6 bases). V dropped 4 bases and J dropped 6 bases, with 9 bases sitting between them. CDR1 SQVTM and CDR2 ANQGSEA come from the germline V gene. This CDR3 has 11 residues.

V usage is TRBV19 and J usage is TRBJ2-4; 9 bases map to TRBD2. J gave up 8 bases and V 7 bases, and 3 bases lay outside the gene matches. Germline CDR1 is LNHDA and CDR2 is SQIVND (reference sequence). This CDR3 contains 12 residues. CDR3 loop: CASKGTSHIQYF. The CDR3 bases are TGTGCCAGTAAAGGGACTAGCCACATTCAGTACTTC.

The V and J genes are TRBV7-2 and TRBJ2-3, with TRBD1 as a possible D gene (5 bases). V shed 1 base and J shed 1 base, with 6 bases lying between them. The CDR3 extends over 14 amino acids. CDR1 is SGHTA, CDR2 FQGNSA, per germline. Here the CDR3 DNA reads TGTGCCAGCAGCTTAGGCAGGGGCACAGATACGCAGTATTTT. This gives the protein CASSLGRGTDTQYF. Looking up the rest from reference TRBV7-2 and TRBJ2-3 gives the full variable domain: GAGVSQSPSNKVTEKGKDVELRCDPISGHTALYWYRQSLGQGLEFLIYFQGNSAPDKSGLPSDRFSAERTGGSVSTLTIQRTQQEDSAVYLCASSLGRGTDTQYFGPGTRLTVL.

V gene TRBV19 combines with J gene TRBJ2-1, with 7 nucleotides matching TRBD2. Germline loops: CDR1 LNHDA, CDR2 SQIVND (reference sequence). With 5 bases clipped from V and 6 bases from J, the junction kept 16 bases outside the gene matches. The CDR3 length is 17 residues. The CDR3 bases are TGTGCCAGTAGTTCACGGACTAGTTGGACCTCGAGCAATGAGCAGTTCTTC. The encoded protein is CASSSRTSWTSSNEQFF.

The rearrangement links TRBV7-2 to TRBJ1-5, with D tentatively TRBD1 (6 bases). This CDR3 contains 14 residues. Germline assignment: CDR1 SGHTA and CDR2 FQGNSA. Trimming pared 7 bases from V and 1 base from J, leaving 11 bases between. Here the CDR3 reads CASNSGASNQPQHF. The DNA for the CDR3 is TGTGCCAGCAATTCAGGGGCGAGCAATCAGCCCCAGCATTTT.

The genes are TRBV15 and TRBJ2-4; unclear D gene. V was trimmed by 4 bases and J by 0 bases, leaving 10 bases between them. Germline-derived CDR1 and CDR2 are LNHNV and YYDKDF (reference sequence). The CDR3 totals 15 residues. The CDR3 DNA reads TGTGCCACCAGCACCCGGACGCTAGCCAAAAACATTCAGTACTTC. This gives the protein CATSTRTLAKNIQYF.

The chain carries TRBV28 and TRBJ2-4; D unclear. V was trimmed by 5 bases and J by 0 bases, leaving 14 bases between them. Germline CDR1 is MDHEN and CDR2 is SYDVKM. There are 16 residues in the CDR3. The CDR3 DNA reads as TGTGCCAGCAGTCCCCGAGTATCGGGAGCCAAAAACATTCAGTACTTC. Amino acid sequence: CASSPRVSGAKNIQYF. Supplemented by reference TRBV28 and TRBJ2-4, the full variable domain reads DVKVTQSSRYLVKRTGEKVFLECVQDMDHENMFWYRQDPGLGLRLIYFSYDVKMKEKGDIPEGYSVSREKKERFSLILESASTNQTSMYLCASSPRVSGAKNIQYFGAGTRLSVL.

The rearrangement joins TRBV5-1 to TRBJ2-1; a weak D match, TRBD1 (6 bases). Trimming removed 1 base at V and 0 bases at J, with 26 bases between. Per the germline V gene, CDR1 is SGHRS and CDR2 is YFSETQ. The CDR3 covers 21 residues. CDR3 in DNA: TGCGCCAGCAGCTTGTGGCCGGTCAGGGGCGGTAGCGAGAGCTCCTACAATGAGCAGTTCTTC. Translation: CASSLWPVRGGSESSYNEQFF.

Comments on this clone: One junction end disagrees with the germline gene, perhaps due to a read error. The chain is built from TRBV7-2 and TRBJ2-5; 9 positions agree with TRBD1. Germline CDR1 SGHTA, CDR2 FQGNSA. This CDR3 spans 14 amino acids. The chain's CDR3 is CASSLAAWDRDLDF. CDR3 DNA sequence: TGTGCCAGCAGCTTAGCGGCCTGGGACAGGGATCTTGACTTC.

The V call is TRBV5-4, the J call TRBJ2-3, with D perhaps TRBD1 or TRBD2 (6 bases each). Germline CDR1 and CDR2: SGHNT and YYREEE (reference sequence). V gave up 4 bases and J gave up 2 bases, with 11 bases separating them. The CDR3 spans 14 residues. CDR3 amino acids: CASSPGANTDTQYF. CDR3 nucleotide sequence: TGTGCCAGCAGCCCGGGGGCCAACACAGATACGCAGTATTTT.

The chain joins TRBV7-9 to TRBJ2-1; a possible D gene is TRBD1 (6 bases). From germline, CDR1 is SEHNR and CDR2 FQNEAQ (reference sequence). The ends were cut back, 1 base at V and 5 bases at J, with 12 bases in the middle. CDR3 length: 15 amino acids. The CDR3 reads CASSLEPPGDNEQFF. For the CDR3, the DNA is TGTGCCAGCAGCTTAGAACCCCCAGGGGACAATGAGCAGTTCTTC.

The rearrangement uses TRBV19 and TRBJ2-1; D is possibly TRBD1 or TRBD2 (5 bases each). The CDR3 is 15 residues long. In germline, CDR1 is LNHDA, CDR2 SQIVND (reference sequence). Trimming shortened V by 8 bases and J by 14 bases, and 28 bases separated the two germline ends. The CDR3 DNA follows: TGTGCCAGTTGGTCCCCAACGGGGCATACCCGTGGTGAGTTCTTC. Its protein is CASWSPTGHTRGEFF.

The chain joins TRBV5-6 to TRBJ2-3, with D maybe TRBD2 (6 bases). Trimming took 0 bases from V and 3 from J, leaving 14 bases between them. Germline V gives CDR1 SGHDT, CDR2 YYEEEE. This CDR3 has 16 amino acids. The CDR3 DNA sequence: TGTGCCAGCAGCTTGGTTCTTCGGGGGTGGACAGATACGCAGTATTTT. Protein: CASSLVLRGWTDTQYF.

The chain has TRBV5-6 and TRBJ2-5; 8 bases map to TRBD1. This CDR3 has 13 amino acids. Trimming at V came to 6 bases and at J to 4 bases, leaving 5 bases not matched to a gene. The germline gives CDR1 SGHDT, CDR2 YYEEEE. CDR3 sequence reads: CASNPGGAETQYF. The CDR3, as DNA: TGTGCCAGCAACCCAGGGGGCGCAGAGACCCAGTACTTC. Full variable domain (remainder filled in from reference TRBV5-6 and TRBJ2-5): DAGVTQSPTHLIKTRGQQVTLRCSPKSGHDTVSWYQQALGQGPQFIFQYYEEEERQRGNFPDRFSGHQFPNYSSELNVNALLLGDSALYLCASNPGGAETQYFGPGTRLLVL.

The table lists this clone with a few counts. The CDR3 sequence is CASSPDSGTQPQHF. DNA of the CDR3: TGTGCCAGCTCACCTGACTCCGGGACCCAGCCCCAGCATTTT. This sequence joins TRBV18 and TRBJ1-5, with D possibly matching TRBD1 (5 bases). V was clipped by 3 bases and J by 7 bases, with 13 bases between them. Per the germline V gene, CDR1 is KGHSH and CDR2 is LQKENI. The CDR3 extends over 14 amino acids.

V usage is TRBV5-6 and J usage is TRBJ1-2; D is perhaps TRBD1 (6 bases). Trimming removed 0 bases at V and 3 bases at J, with 12 bases between. Germline values: CDR1 SGHDT, CDR2 YYEEEE. The CDR3 length is 15 residues. The DNA for the CDR3 is TGTGCCAGCAGCTTGGGAGCGGACAGCGACTATGGCTACACCTTC. The encoded protein is CASSLGADSDYGYTF.

The V call is TRBV7-9, the J call TRBJ1-2; D is ambiguous. Between the trimmed V and J ends, which lost 0 bases and 3 bases, there was a span of 14 bases. The CDR3 consists of 16 residues. The germline V gene encodes CDR1 SEHNR and CDR2 FQNEAQ (reference sequence). The CDR3 DNA reads TGTGCCAGCAGCTTAGCGGGTACCTGGGCAGACTATGGCTACACCTTC. Its translation: CASSLAGTWADYGYTF.

V gene TRBV5-4 combines with J gene TRBJ1-1; D is uncertain. The CDR3 is 13 residues long. The germline CDR1 and CDR2 sequences are SGHNT and YYREEE (reference sequence). V dropped 0 bases and J dropped 4 bases, with 7 bases sitting between them. The CDR3 DNA reads as TGTGCCAGCAGCTTGGAACCGACCACTGAAGCTTTCTTT. It specifies CASSLEPTTEAFF.